This section outlines one TCR beta chain sequence together with its context. These data are taken from a study of blood T cell repertoires in COVID-19. Study-level background: PBMCs, B-cell-depleted T cells, or T cells were the source of the cDNA or gDNA that made up the material.

V gave up 1 base and J gave up 0 bases, with 10 bases separating them. Germline CDR1 MGHRA, CDR2 YSYEKL. The CDR3 extends over 16 amino acids. Methods used by the authors: The authors estimated nucleated cell counts from reference gene primer amplification. Produced via immunoSEQ multiplex PCR; TCRdb's table is partial and in-frame only. The V and J calls and clone size are taken from that table; D and trimming were inferred from the DNA. The table records almost 55,000 clones, roughly 84% of them present only once. Sample: peripheral blood. The receptor comes from a man aged 50-59 years with active COVID-19. The chain links TRBV4-1 to TRBJ1-5; D uncertain. The CDR3 spells CASSQGQVGSNQPQHF. DNA of the CDR3: TGCGCCAGCAGCCAAGGGCAGGTGGGTAGCAATCAGCCCCAGCATTTT.